This TCR beta chain stems from a study of OX40 agonist ivuxolimab in advanced cancers. Across the whole study: Prior anti-PD-1, anti-PD-L1 or anti-CTLA-4 therapy was allowed; roughly 40% had some.

This CDR3 region has 13 residues. The V end was cut by 5 bases, the J end by 0 bases, with 5 bases between. The germline CDR1 and CDR2 sequences are LNHDA and SQIVND (reference sequence). TCRdb keeps only in-frame clones here, not all; method: immunoSEQ multiplex PCR. The table records tens of thousands of clones, around 89% of them present only once. This specimen was CD4+ or CD8+ T cells sorted from blood, taken in a trial of the OX40 agonist ivuxolimab. The clonotype originates from an adult with an advanced solid tumor such as melanoma, head and neck, liver or kidney cancer. The rearrangement uses TRBV19 and TRBJ1-5; D not resolved. The CDR3 reads CASSRGSNQPQHF. The CDR3 coding sequence is TGTGCCAGTAGTCGGGGTAGCAATCAGCCCCAGCATTTT.